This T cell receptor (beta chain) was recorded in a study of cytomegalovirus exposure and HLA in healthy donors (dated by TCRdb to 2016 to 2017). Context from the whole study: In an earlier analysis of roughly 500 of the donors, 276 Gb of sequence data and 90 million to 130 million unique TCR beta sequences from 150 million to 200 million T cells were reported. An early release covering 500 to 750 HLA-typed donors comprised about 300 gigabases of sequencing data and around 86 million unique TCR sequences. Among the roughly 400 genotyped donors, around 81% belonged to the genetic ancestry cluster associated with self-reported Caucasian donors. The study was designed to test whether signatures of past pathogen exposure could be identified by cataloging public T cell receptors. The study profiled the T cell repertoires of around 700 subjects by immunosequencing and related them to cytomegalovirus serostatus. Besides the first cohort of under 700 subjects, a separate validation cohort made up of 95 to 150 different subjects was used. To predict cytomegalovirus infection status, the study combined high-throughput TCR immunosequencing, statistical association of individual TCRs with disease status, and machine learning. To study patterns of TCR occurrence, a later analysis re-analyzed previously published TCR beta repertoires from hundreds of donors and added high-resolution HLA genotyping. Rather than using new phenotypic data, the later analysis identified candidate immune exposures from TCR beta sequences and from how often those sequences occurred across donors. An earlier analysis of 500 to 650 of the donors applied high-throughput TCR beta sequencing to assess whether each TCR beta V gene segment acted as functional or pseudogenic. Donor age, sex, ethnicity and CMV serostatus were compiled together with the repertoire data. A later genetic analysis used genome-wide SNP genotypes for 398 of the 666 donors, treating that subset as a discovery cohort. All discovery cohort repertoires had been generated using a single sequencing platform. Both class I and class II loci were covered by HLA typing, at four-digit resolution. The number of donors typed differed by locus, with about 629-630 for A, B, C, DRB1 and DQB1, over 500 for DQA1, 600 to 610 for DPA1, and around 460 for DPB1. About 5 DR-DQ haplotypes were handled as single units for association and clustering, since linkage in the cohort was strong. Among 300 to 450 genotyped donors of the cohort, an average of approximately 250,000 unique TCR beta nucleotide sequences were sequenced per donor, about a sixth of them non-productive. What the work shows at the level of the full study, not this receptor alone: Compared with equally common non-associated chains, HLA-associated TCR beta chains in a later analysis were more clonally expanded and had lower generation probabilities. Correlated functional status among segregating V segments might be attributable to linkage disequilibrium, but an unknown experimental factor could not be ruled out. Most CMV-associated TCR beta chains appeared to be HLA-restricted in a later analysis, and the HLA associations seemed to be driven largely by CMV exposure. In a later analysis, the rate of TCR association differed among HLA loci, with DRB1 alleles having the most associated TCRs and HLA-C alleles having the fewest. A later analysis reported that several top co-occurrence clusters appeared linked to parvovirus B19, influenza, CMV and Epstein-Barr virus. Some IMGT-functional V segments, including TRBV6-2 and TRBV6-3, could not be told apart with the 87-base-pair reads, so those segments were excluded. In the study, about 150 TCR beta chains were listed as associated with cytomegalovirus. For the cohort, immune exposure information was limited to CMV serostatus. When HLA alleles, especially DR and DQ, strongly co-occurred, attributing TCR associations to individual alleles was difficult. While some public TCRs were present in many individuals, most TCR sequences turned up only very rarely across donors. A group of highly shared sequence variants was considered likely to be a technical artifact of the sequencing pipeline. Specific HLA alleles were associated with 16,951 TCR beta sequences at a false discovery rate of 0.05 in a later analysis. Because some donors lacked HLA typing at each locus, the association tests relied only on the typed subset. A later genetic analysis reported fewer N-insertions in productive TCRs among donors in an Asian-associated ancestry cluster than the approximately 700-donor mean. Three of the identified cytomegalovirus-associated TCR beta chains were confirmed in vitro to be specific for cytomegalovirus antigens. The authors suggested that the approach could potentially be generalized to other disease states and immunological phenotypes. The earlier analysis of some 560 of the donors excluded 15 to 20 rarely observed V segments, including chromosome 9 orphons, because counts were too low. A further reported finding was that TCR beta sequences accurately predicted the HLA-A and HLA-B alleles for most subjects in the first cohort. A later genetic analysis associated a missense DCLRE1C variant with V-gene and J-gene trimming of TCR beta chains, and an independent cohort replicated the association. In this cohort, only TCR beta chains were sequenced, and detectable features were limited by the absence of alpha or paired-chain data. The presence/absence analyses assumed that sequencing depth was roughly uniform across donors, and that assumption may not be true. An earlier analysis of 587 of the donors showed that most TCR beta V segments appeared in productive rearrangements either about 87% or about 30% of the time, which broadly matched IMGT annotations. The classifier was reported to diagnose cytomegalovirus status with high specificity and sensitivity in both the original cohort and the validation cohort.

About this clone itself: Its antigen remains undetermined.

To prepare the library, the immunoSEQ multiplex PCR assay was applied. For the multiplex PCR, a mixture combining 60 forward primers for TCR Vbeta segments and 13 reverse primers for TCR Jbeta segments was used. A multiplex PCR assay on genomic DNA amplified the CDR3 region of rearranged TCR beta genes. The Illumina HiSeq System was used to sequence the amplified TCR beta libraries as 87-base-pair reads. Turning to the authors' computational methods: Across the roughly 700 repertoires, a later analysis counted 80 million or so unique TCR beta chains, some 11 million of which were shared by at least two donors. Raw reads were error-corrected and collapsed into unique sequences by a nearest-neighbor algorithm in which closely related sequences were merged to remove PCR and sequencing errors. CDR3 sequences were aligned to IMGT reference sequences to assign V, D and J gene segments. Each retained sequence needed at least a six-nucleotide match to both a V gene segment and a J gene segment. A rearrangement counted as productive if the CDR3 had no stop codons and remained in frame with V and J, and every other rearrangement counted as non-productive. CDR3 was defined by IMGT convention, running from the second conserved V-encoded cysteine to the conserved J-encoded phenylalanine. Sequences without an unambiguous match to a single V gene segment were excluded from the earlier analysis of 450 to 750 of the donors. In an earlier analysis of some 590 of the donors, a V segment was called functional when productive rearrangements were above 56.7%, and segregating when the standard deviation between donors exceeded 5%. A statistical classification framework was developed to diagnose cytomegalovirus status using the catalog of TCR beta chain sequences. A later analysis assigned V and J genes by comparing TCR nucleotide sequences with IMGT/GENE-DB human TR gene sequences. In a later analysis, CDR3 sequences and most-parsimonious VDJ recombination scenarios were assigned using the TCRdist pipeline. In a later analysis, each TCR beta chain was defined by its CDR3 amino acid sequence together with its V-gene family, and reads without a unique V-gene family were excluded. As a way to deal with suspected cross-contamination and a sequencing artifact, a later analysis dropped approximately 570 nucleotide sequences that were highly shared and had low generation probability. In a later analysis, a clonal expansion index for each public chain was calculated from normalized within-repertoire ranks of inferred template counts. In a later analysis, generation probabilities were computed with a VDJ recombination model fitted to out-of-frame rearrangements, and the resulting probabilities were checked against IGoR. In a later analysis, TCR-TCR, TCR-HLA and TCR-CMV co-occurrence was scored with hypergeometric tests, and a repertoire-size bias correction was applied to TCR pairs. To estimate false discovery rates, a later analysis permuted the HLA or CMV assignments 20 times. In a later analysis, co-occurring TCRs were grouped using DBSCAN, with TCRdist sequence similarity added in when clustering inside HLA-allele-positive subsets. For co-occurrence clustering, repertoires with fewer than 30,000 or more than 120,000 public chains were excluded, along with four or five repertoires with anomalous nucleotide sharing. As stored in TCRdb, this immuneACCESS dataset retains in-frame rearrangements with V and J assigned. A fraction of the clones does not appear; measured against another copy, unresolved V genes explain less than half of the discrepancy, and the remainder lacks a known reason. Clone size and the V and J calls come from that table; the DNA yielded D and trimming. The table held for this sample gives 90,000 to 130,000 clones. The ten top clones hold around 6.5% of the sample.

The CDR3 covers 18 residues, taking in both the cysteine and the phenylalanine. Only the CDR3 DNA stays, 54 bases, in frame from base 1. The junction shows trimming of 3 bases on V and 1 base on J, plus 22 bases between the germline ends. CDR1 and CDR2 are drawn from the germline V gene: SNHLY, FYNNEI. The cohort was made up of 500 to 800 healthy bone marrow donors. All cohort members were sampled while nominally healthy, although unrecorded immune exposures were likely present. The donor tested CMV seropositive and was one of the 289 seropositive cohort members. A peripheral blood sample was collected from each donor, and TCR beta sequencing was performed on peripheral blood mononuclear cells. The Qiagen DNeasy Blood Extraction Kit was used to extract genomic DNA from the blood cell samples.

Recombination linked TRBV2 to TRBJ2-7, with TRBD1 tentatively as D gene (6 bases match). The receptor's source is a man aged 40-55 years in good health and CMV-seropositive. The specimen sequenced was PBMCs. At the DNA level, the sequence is TGTGCCAGCAGTGATGGACAGACAGACCCCCTAACTTCCTACGAGCAGTACTTC. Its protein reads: CASSDGQTDPLTSYEQYF.